This TCR beta chain was obtained from a study of technical replicates of blood from a handful of donors. Sequenced by immunoSEQ multiplex PCR; TCRdb stores in-frame clones only, minus some. The table lists some 91,000 clones, nearly 97% of them singletons, with 0.22% in the top ten. This receptor was taken from a human donor in good health. Sequences were obtained from T cells isolated from PBMCs.

The CDR3: CASSPVQVDLRYEQYF. Here the CDR3 DNA reads TGTGCCAGCAGCCCGGTACAGGTCGATCTTCGCTACGAGCAGTACTTC. The chain is built from TRBV7-9 and TRBJ2-7, with TRBD1 as a possible D gene (5 bases). The CDR3 runs 16 residues. V was shortened by 5 bases and J by 3 bases, with 20 bases between the two germline ends. Looked up from germline, CDR1 is SEHNR and CDR2 is FQNEAQ (reference sequence).